The 20 T cell receptor beta chains presented below share a single source sample, sequenced in a study of Ad26.COV2.S vaccination and SARS-CoV-2 variants. Treatment of the sample: some 20 received Ad26.COV2.S at low or high dose, single or two shots; several received placebo; per-sample allocation not given. Sampling occurred on day 63 after the first vaccine or placebo injection. Data came from immunoSEQ multiplex PCR; TCRdb stores just in-frame clones and leaves some out. The table shows around 450,000 clones, with roughly nine tenths occurring only once. Source: peripheral blood, taken in a trial of Ad26.COV2.S vaccine versus placebo. All receptors derive from a person between 18 and 65 years old who received the Ad26.COV2.S COVID-19 vaccine or a placebo.

This clone was detected once. V usage is TRBV6-5 and J usage is TRBJ2-5; tentatively, D is TRBD1 or TRBD2 (5 bases each). V was pared by 7 bases and J by 4 bases, with 13 bases between. The CDR3 totals 13 residues. Per the germline V gene, CDR1 is MNHEY and CDR2 is SVGAGI. The CDR3 coding sequence is TGTGCCAGCACCCCGGGGCACCGAGAGACCCAGTACTTC. This translates into CASTPGHRETQYF.

This clone appeared a single time. The chain couples TRBV30 to TRBJ1-4; D possibly corresponds to TRBD1 (6 bases). Trimming pared 3 bases from V and 5 bases from J, leaving 13 bases between. Per germline, CDR1 GTSNPN and CDR2 SVGIG (reference sequence). This CDR3 region has 14 residues. The CDR3 DNA reads TGTGCCTGGAGACAGGGCCGCGAAAATGAAAAACTGTTTTTT. It codes for CAWRQGRENEKLFF.

This chain uses TRBV27 with TRBJ2-3, with TRBD2 matching 8 bases. The J segment lost 1 base and the V segment lost 6 bases, leaving 6 bases of the junction unmatched. From germline, CDR1 is MNHEY and CDR2 SMNVEV (reference sequence). This CDR3 has 15 amino acids. The chain's CDR3 is CASSKRRGGTDTQYF. Written as DNA, the CDR3 is TGTGCCAGCAGCAAGAGGCGGGGGGGCACAGATACGCAGTATTTT.

The chain carries TRBV7-2 and TRBJ2-5, with 9 bases lining up with TRBD1. This CDR3 has 13 residues. Per the germline V gene, CDR1 is SGHTA and CDR2 is FQGNSA. Trimming cost V 7 bases and J 7 bases; bases outside gene matches: 7. CDR3 coding DNA: TGTGCCAGCACCACGGACAGGGGAGGGACCCAGTACTTC. Protein: CASTTDRGGTQYF.

The chain recombines TRBV7-6 with TRBJ1-5; D may be TRBD1 (5 bases). Germline V gene sequence: CDR1 SGHVS, CDR2 FNYEAQ. With 1 base removed from V and 10 bases from J, the gap between germline ends came to 8 bases. This CDR3 has 12 amino acids. DNA for the CDR3: TGTGCCAGCAGCTTAGTCGGGGGTCCCCAGCATTTT. This translates into CASSLVGGPQHF.

The chain couples TRBV5-6 to TRBJ1-6; 7 bases match TRBD1. The CDR3 is 17 residues long. Germline CDR1 SGHDT, CDR2 YYEEEE. V gave up 2 bases and J gave up 6 bases; unmatched junction bases: 11. The chain's CDR3 is CASSLDRGGTVNSPLHF. DNA for the CDR3: TGTGCCAGCAGCTTAGATCGAGGCGGGACAGTTAATTCACCCCTCCACTTT.

The V gene is TRBV25-1, the J gene TRBJ2-3; D call uncertain. CDR1 MGHDK and CDR2 SYGVNS come from the germline V gene. V was cut by 2 bases and J by 4 bases, with 13 bases left in between. The CDR3 length is 15 residues. CDR3 nucleotide sequence: TGTGCCAGCAGTGAAGCAGAGGCCACCTCAGATACGCAGTATTTT. Its protein is CASSEAEATSDTQYF.

The V call is TRBV29-1, the J call TRBJ2-7; D uncertain. Trimming took off 0 bases at V and 4 bases at J, with 10 bases between the two ends. Germline CDR1 and CDR2: SQVTM and ANQGSEA. The CDR3 sequence is 13 residues long. The CDR3 here is CSVEDWGRYEQYF. The CDR3 DNA reads as TGCAGCGTTGAAGATTGGGGAAGGTACGAGCAGTACTTC.

This chain connects TRBV5-1 to TRBJ1-1; no definite D call. The CDR3 extends over 14 amino acids. Trimming removed 0 bases from V and 5 bases from J, with 11 bases in between. CDR1 and CDR2 (germline): SGHRS, YFSETQ. The CDR3 DNA follows: TGCGCCAGCAGCTTGGCTGCGGGAGAAACTGAAGCTTTCTTT. Translation gives CASSLAAGETEAFF. Combining the CDR3 with reference TRBV5-1 and TRBJ1-1 gives the whole variable domain KAGVTQTPRYLIKTRGQQVTLSCSPISGHRSVSWYQQTPGQGLQFLFEYFSETQRNKGNFPGRFSGRQFSNSRSEMNVSTLELGDSALYLCASSLAAGETEAFFGQGTRLTVV.

The chain joins TRBV29-1 to TRBJ1-1; 7 bases fit TRBD1. There are 13 residues in the CDR3. J gave up 4 bases and V 4 bases, and 6 bases lay outside the gene matches. CDR1 and CDR2 (germline): SQVTM, ANQGSEA. CDR3: CSVGGQIRTEAFF. The CDR3, as DNA: TGCAGCGTTGGGGGACAGATCCGCACTGAAGCTTTCTTT.

This clone came up a few times. V and J are TRBV4-1 and TRBJ2-7; weak D call: TRBD2 (6 bases). The CDR3 totals 17 residues. Germline-derived CDR1 and CDR2 are MGHRA and YSYEKL. V was clipped by 0 bases and J by 7 bases, with 22 bases between them. The CDR3 DNA is TGCGCCAGCAGCCAAGATGGGAGGAGGCCAGGGACGGAGGAGCAGTACTTC. This codes for CASSQDGRRPGTEEQYF.

The chain has TRBV12-3 or TRBV12-4 and TRBJ2-6, with D hard to call. With 2 bases removed from V and 3 bases from J, the gap between germline ends came to 2 bases. The length of the CDR3 is 13 residues. The CDR3 reads CASSLNGANVLTF. The CDR3 DNA follows: TGTGCCAGCAGTTTAAATGGGGCCAACGTCCTGACTTTC.

This chain uses TRBV19 with TRBJ1-5, with 12 bases aligning to TRBD1. The CDR3 covers 15 residues. The J segment lost 7 bases and the V segment lost 4 bases, leaving 5 bases of the junction unmatched. Germline V gene lookup returns CDR1 LNHDA and CDR2 SQIVND (reference sequence). CDR3 protein: CASSTPGQGAQPQHF. CDR3 DNA sequence: TGTGCCAGTAGTACCCCGGGACAGGGGGCGCAGCCCCAGCATTTT. The variable domain in full, completed from reference TRBV19 and TRBJ1-5, reads DGGITQSPKYLFRKEGQNVTLSCEQNLNHDAMYWYRQDPGQGLRLIYYSQIVNDFQKGDIAEGYSVSREKKESFPLTVTSAQKNPTAFYLCASSTPGQGAQPQHFGDGTRLSIL.

There are a few counts of this clone. Other DNA sequences in this sample translate to the same CDR3. This rearrangement joins TRBV27 to TRBJ1-1, with a tentative D call TRBD1 (5 bases). V was cut by 3 bases and J by 3 bases, with 8 bases left in between. CDR1 and CDR2 from the germline V gene are MNHEY and SMNVEV (reference sequence). The CDR3 covers 13 residues. CDR3 amino acids: CASSFGGDTEAFF. CDR3 nucleotides: TGTGCCAGCAGTTTCGGAGGGGACACTGAAGCTTTCTTT.

This chain connects TRBV5-6 to TRBJ2-1, with 7 bases fitting TRBD1. In germline, CDR1 is SGHDT, CDR2 YYEEEE. After removal of 4 bases from V and 4 bases from J, the junction contained 17 bases not matched to a gene. The CDR3 is 18 residues long. The CDR3 loop reads CASSPGSPLGQPYNEQFF. CDR3 coding DNA: TGTGCCAGCAGCCCCGGGTCCCCGCTGGGACAGCCTTACAATGAGCAGTTCTTC.

The genes are TRBV24-1 and TRBJ2-5; 7 nucleotides line up with TRBD1. V lost 4 bases to trimming and J lost 3 bases; unmatched junction nucleotides: 7. CDR3 length: 15 amino acids. Germline CDR1 reads KGHDR; CDR2 reads SFDVKD. Written as DNA, the CDR3 is TGTGCCACCAGTGAGGGTGCAGGGGGAGAAGAGACCCAGTACTTC. Translation: CATSEGAGGEETQYF.

This sequence joins TRBV5-6 and TRBJ2-7; D unclear. The CDR3 extends over 14 amino acids. The germline V gene has CDR1 SGHDT and CDR2 YYEEEE. The V gene lost 4 bases and the J gene lost 2 bases, with 13 bases spanning the gap. The CDR3 spells CASSPYDGPYEQYF. The CDR3 coding sequence is TGTGCCAGCAGCCCCTACGACGGACCCTACGAGCAGTACTTC.

The CDR3 reads CASSVGDIRPEKLFF. CDR3 DNA sequence: TGCGCCAGCAGCGTTGGGGATATAAGGCCTGAAAAACTGTTTTTT. This sequence joins TRBV5-1 and TRBJ1-4, with D unresolved. V lost 4 bases and J 7 bases, leaving 17 bases between the germline ends. Germline V CDR1 and CDR2: SGHRS, YFSETQ. The CDR3 consists of 15 residues.

This clone was picked up a small number of times. This sequence joins TRBV7-3 and TRBJ2-3; unclear D gene. This CDR3 contains 13 residues. From germline, CDR1 is SGHTA and CDR2 FQGTGA. Deletions cut 2 bases from V and 4 bases from J, with 7 bases between. CDR3 DNA: TGTGCCAGCAGCTTACCCCCGCCAGATACGCAGTATTTT. Translation gives CASSLPPPDTQYF.

This chain connects TRBV2 to TRBJ1-1, with 7 bases that match TRBD1. CDR3 length: 13 amino acids. Germline-derived CDR1 and CDR2 are SNHLY and FYNNEI. Germline trimming cut 7 bases from V and 1 base from J; bases unmatched to any gene: 3. CDR3 sequence reads: CASTGQANTEAFF. CDR3 nucleotide sequence: TGTGCCAGCACCGGACAGGCGAACACTGAAGCTTTCTTT.